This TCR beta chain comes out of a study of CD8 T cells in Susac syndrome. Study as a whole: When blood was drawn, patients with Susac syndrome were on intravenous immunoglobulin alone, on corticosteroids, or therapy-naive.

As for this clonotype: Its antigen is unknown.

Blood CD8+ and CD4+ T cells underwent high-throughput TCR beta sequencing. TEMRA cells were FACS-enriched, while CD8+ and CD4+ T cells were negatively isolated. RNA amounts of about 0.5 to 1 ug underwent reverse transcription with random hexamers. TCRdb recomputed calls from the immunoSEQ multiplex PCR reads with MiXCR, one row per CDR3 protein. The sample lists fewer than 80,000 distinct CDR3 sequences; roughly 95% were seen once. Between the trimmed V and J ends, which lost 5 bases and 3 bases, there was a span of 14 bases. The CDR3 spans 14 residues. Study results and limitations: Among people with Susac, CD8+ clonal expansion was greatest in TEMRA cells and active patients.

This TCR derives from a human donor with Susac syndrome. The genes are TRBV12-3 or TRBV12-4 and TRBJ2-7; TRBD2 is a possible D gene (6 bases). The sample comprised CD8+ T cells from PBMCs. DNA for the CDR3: TGTGCCAGCAGTGGATCACCGCGGGGCTACGAGCAGTACTTC. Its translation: CASSGSPRGYEQYF.